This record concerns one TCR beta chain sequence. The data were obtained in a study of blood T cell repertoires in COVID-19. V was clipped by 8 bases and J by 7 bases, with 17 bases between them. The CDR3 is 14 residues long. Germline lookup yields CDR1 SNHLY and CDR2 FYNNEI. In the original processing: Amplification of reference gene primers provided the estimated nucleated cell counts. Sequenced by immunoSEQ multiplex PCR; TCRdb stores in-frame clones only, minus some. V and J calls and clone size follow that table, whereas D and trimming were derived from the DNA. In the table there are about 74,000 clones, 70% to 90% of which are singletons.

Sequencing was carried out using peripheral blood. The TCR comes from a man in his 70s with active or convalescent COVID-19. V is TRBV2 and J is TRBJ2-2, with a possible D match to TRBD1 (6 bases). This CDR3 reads CASGRGTPGGELFF. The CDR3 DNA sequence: TGTGCCAGCGGGAGAGGGACACCCGGCGGGGAGCTGTTTTTT.